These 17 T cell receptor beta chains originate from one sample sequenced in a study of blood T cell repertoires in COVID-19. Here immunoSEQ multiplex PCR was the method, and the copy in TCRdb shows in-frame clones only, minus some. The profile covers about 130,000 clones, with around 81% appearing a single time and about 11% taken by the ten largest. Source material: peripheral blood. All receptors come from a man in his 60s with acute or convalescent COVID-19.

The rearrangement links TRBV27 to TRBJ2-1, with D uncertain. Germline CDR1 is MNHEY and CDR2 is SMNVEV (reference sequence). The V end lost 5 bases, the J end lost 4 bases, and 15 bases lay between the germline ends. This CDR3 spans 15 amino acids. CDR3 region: CASSLRRDTYNEQFF. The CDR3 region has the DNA TGTGCCAGCAGTCTCCGACGAGACACGTACAATGAGCAGTTCTTC.

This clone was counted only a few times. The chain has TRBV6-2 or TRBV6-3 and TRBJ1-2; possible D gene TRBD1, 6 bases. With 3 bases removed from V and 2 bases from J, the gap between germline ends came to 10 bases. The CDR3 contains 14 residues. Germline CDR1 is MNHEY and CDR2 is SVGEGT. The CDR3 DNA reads TGTGCCAGCAGTTATTCGGACAGAAACTATGGCTACACCTTC. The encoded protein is CASSYSDRNYGYTF.

The CDR3 coding sequence is TGTGCCAGTAGTATTAACTCTCTAGCGGGGAGCTCTGGGGCCAACGTCCTGACTTTC. Protein sequence: CASSINSLAGSSGANVLTF. V and J are TRBV19 and TRBJ2-6, with TRBD2 identical over 9 bases. CDR3 size: 19 residues. V shed 3 bases and J 0 bases; nucleotides not matched to a gene: 9. The V gene's germline CDR1 is LNHDA and CDR2 SQIVND (reference sequence).

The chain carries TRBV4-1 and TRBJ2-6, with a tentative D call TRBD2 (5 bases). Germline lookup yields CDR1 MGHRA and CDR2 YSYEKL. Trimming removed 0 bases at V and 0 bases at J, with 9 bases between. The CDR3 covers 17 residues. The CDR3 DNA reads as TGCGCCAGCAGCCAAGAGGTGAGGGCCTCTGGGGCCAACGTCCTGACTTTC. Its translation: CASSQEVRASGANVLTF.

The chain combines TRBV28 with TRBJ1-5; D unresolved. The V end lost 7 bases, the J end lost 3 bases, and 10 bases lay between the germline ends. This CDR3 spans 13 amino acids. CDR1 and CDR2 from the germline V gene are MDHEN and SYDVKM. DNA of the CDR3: TGTGCCAGCACCTCGAGAATCAATCAGCCCCAGCATTTT. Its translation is CASTSRINQPQHF.

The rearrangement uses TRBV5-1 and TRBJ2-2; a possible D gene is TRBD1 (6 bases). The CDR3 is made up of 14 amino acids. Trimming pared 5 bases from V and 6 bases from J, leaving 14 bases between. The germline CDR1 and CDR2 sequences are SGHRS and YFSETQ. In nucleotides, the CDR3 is TGCGCCAGCAGGCCGCAGGGGTCGGCCGGGGAGCTGTTTTTT. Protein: CASRPQGSAGELFF. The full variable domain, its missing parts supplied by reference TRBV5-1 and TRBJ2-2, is KAGVTQTPRYLIKTRGQQVTLSCSPISGHRSVSWYQQTPGQGLQFLFEYFSETQRNKGNFPGRFSGRQFSNSRSEMNVSTLELGDSALYLCASRPQGSAGELFFGEGSRLTVL.

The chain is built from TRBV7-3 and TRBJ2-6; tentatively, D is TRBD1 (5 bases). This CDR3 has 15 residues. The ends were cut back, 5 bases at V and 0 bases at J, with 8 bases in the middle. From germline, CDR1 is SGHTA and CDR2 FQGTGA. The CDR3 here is CASSPQGSGANVLTF. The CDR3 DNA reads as TGTGCCAGCAGCCCCCAGGGCTCTGGGGCCAACGTCCTGACTTTC. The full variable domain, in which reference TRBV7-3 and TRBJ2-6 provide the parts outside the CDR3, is GAGVSQTPSNKVTEKGKYVELRCDPISGHTALYWYRQSLGQGPEFLIYFQGTGAADDSGLPNDRFFAVRPEGSVSTLKIQRTERGDSAVYLCASSPQGSGANVLTFGAGSRLTVL.

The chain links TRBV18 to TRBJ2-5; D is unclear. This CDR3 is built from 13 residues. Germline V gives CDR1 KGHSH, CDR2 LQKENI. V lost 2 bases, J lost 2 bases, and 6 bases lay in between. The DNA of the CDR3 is TGTGCCAGCTCACCAGCGATTCAAGAGACCCAGTACTTC. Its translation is CASSPAIQETQYF.

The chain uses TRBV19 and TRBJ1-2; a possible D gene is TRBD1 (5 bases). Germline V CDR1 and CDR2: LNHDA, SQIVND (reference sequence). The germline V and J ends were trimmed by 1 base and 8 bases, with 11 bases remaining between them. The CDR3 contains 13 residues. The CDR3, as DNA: TGTGCCAGTAGTATAGGGGCAGACAGCGGCTACACCTTC. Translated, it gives CASSIGADSGYTF.

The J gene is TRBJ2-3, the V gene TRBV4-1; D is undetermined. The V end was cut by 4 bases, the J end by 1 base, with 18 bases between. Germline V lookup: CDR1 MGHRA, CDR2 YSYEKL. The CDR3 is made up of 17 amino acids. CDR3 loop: CASSRYLVLRGTDTQYF. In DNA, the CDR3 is TGCGCCAGCAGCCGCTATCTAGTTCTCCGGGGCACAGATACGCAGTATTTT.

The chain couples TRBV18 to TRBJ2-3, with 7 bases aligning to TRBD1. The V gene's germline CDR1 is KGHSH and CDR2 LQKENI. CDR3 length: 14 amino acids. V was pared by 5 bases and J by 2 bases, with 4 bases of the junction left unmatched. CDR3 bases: TGTGCCAGCTCATCTACAGGGGCCACAGATACGCAGTATTTT. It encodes CASSSTGATDTQYF.

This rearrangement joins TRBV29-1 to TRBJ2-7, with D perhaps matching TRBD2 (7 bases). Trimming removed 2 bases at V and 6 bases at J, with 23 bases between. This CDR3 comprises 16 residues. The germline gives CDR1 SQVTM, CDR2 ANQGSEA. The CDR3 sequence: CSVEPTRGGEMSEQYF. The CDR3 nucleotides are TGCAGCGTTGAACCCACCAGGGGAGGGGAGATGTCCGAGCAGTACTTC.

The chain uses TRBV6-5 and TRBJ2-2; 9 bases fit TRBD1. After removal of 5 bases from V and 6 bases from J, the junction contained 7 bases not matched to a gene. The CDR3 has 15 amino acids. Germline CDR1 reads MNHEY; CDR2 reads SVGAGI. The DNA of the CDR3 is TGTGCCAGCAGTCGGGGACAGGGTGAGGCCGGGGAGCTGTTTTTT. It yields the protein CASSRGQGEAGELFF.

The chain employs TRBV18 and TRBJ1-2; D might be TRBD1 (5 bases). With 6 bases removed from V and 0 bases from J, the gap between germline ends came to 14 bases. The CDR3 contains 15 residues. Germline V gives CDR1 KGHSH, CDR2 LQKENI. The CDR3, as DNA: TGTGCCAGCTCCCAGGCTTCGGGGGCTAACTATGGCTACACCTTC. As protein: CASSQASGANYGYTF.

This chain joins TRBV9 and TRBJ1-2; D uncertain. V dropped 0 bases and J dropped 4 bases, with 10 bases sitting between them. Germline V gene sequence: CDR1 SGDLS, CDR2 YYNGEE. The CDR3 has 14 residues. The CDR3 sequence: CASSVAPTAYGYTF. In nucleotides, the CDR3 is TGTGCCAGCAGCGTAGCCCCCACAGCCTATGGCTACACCTTC.

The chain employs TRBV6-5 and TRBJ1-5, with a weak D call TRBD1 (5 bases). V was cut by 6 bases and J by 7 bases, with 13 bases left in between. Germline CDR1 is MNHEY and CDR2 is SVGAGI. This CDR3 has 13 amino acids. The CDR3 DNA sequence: TGTGCCAGCAGGGGTGGGGCGGGGCAGCCCCAGCATTTT. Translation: CASRGGAGQPQHF.

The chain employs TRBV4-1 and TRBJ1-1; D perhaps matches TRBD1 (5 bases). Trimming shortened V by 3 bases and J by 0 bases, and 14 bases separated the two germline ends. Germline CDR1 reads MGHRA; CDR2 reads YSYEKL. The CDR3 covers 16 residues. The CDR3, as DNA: TGCGCCAGCAGCCAGGGGTGGGGGGGATTGAACACTGAAGCTTTCTTT. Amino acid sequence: CASSQGWGGLNTEAFF.